The 20 T cell receptor beta chains below all came from one sample that was sequenced in a study of T cell clones after liver transplantation. Libraries were prepared by immunoSEQ multiplex PCR; TCRdb keeps only in-frame clonotypes and omits some of them. This table holds about 120,000 clones, just over 90% found once. The sequences come from CD4+ T cells from blood, collected 12 months after liver transplant. All receptors derive from a human patient who received a liver transplant. A subset of T cells may come from the graft donor.

The V and J genes are TRBV6-5 and TRBJ1-1, with TRBD1 matching over 9 bases. Per germline, CDR1 MNHEY and CDR2 SVGAGI. The V gene end was trimmed by 6 bases and the J gene end by 5 bases; junction bases not matched to a gene: 7. The length of the CDR3 is 14 residues. CDR3 DNA: TGTGCCAGCAGCCGCGGACAGGGGTTGACTGAAGCTTTCTTT. As protein: CASSRGQGLTEAFF.

V usage is TRBV7-6 and J usage is TRBJ2-1; TRBD2 aligns across 9 bases. With 3 bases clipped from V and 7 bases from J, the junction kept 7 bases outside the gene matches. This CDR3 region has 15 residues. The germline gives CDR1 SGHVS, CDR2 FNYEAQ. CDR3 loop: CASSFYGGRANEQFF. CDR3 sequence (DNA): TGTGCCAGCAGCTTCTATGGCGGGAGGGCGAATGAGCAGTTCTTC.

The rearrangement joins TRBV28 to TRBJ1-5, with a possible D match to TRBD1 (5 bases). Germline V lookup: CDR1 MDHEN, CDR2 SYDVKM. The CDR3 consists of 13 residues. Trimming pared 7 bases from V and 5 bases from J, leaving 12 bases between. The CDR3 nucleotides read TGTGCCAGCACCCTCGGGGGATATCAGCCCCAGCATTTT. Translating it yields CASTLGGYQPQHF.

Only one count was recorded for this clone. This chain connects TRBV5-1 to TRBJ2-7; D perhaps matches TRBD2 (6 bases). Germline loops: CDR1 SGHRS, CDR2 YFSETQ. Deletions cut 1 base from V and 2 bases from J, with 13 bases between. The CDR3 is 15 residues long. CDR3 region: CASSLTGALAYEQYF. CDR3 nucleotide sequence: TGCGCCAGCAGCTTGACGGGAGCGTTAGCCTACGAGCAGTACTTC.

This clone is a singleton in its sample. The CDR3 reads CASSATGPSGNEKLFF. CDR3 nucleotides: TGTGCCAGCAGCGCTACCGGCCCCTCGGGTAATGAAAAACTGTTTTTT. The chain recombines TRBV9 with TRBJ1-4, with D unclear. The CDR3 loop spans 16 amino acids. The V gene's germline CDR1 is SGDLS and CDR2 YYNGEE. Between the trimmed V and J ends, which lost 3 bases and 4 bases, there was a span of 16 bases.

The sample holds one count of this clone. The chain uses TRBV10-1 and TRBJ2-2; D not resolved. The CDR3 has 13 amino acids. Trimming shortened V by 0 bases and J by 8 bases, and 7 bases separated the two germline ends. Per germline, CDR1 WNHNN and CDR2 SYGVQD (reference sequence). CDR3 protein: CASSESLRGELFF. The CDR3 DNA reads as TGCGCCAGCAGTGAGTCCTTACGAGGGGAGCTGTTTTTT.

This rearrangement joins TRBV6-1 to TRBJ1-5, with D hard to call. Germline V CDR1 and CDR2: MNHNS, SASEGT. Trimming took off 0 bases at V and 0 bases at J, with 12 bases between the two ends. The CDR3 is made up of 17 amino acids. DNA for the CDR3: TGTGCCAGCAGTGAAGCGATCAGTTTCCATAGCAATCAGCCCCAGCATTTT. As protein: CASSEAISFHSNQPQHF.

The chain joins TRBV9 to TRBJ2-1, with 8 bases lining up with TRBD2. The CDR3 has 16 amino acids. Germline values: CDR1 SGDLS, CDR2 YYNGEE. The J segment lost 5 bases and the V segment lost 0 bases, leaving 7 bases of the junction unmatched. This CDR3 is CASSVGPSGPHNEQFF. In nucleotides, the CDR3 is TGTGCCAGCAGCGTAGGTCCTAGCGGGCCCCACAATGAGCAGTTCTTC.

The chain employs TRBV30 and TRBJ1-5; possibly TRBD1 for D (6 bases). The CDR3 consists of 15 residues. From germline, CDR1 is GTSNPN and CDR2 SVGIG (reference sequence). V was pared by 2 bases and J by 3 bases, with 14 bases between. CDR3 in DNA: TGTGCCTGGAGTCCTCTGGGGGGCCCCAATCAGCCCCAGCATTTT. Translating gives CAWSPLGGPNQPQHF.

The gene calls are TRBV30 and TRBJ1-1; D possibly corresponds to TRBD1 (5 bases). CDR1 is GTSNPN, CDR2 SVGIG, per germline (reference sequence). V lost 0 bases and J 1 base, leaving 6 bases between the germline ends. This CDR3 has 13 amino acids. CDR3 in DNA: TGTGCCTGGAGTGTTGGGGGGAACACTGAAGCTTTCTTT. This translates into CAWSVGGNTEAFF. Looking up the rest from reference TRBV30 and TRBJ1-1 gives the full variable domain: SQTIHQWPATLVQPVGSPLSLECTVEGTSNPNLYWYRQAAGRGLQLLFYSVGIGQISSEVPQNLSASRPQDRQFILSSKKLLLSDSGFYLCAWSVGGNTEAFFGQGTRLTVV.

This rearrangement joins TRBV5-1 to TRBJ1-1, with D possibly TRBD1 on 5 matching bases. Trimming removed 7 bases at V and 1 base at J, with 23 bases between. The CDR3 has 17 residues. Germline CDR1 is SGHRS and CDR2 is YFSETQ. CDR3 in DNA: TGCGCCAGCCGGGGGGGACCCGGGAGGGGAGAGAACACTGAAGCTTTCTTT. It yields the protein CASRGGPGRGENTEAFF.

The V call is TRBV11-3, the J call TRBJ1-4, with D perhaps TRBD1 (5 bases). This CDR3 comprises 17 residues. The germline V gene encodes CDR1 SGHNT and CDR2 YENEEA. V was trimmed by 0 bases and J by 4 bases, leaving 15 bases between them. CDR3 bases: TGTGCCAGCAGCTTAGACCAACTCGGGACGGGTAATGAAAAACTGTTTTTT. Its translation is CASSLDQLGTGNEKLFF. Full variable domain (missing parts from reference TRBV11-3 and TRBJ1-4): EAGVVQSPRYKIIEKKQPVAFWCNPISGHNTLYWYLQNLGQGPELLIRYENEEAVDDSQLPKDRFSAERLKGVDSTLKIQPAELGDSAVYLCASSLDQLGTGNEKLFFGSGTQLSVL.

CDR3 coding DNA: TGTGCCAGCAGCTTAGAGGGGGCTTTTGACGAGCAGTACTTC. Translation gives CASSLEGAFDEQYF. This chain uses TRBV7-2 with TRBJ2-7; 7 bases are shared with TRBD1. Trimming took 1 base from V and 5 from J; bases not matched to a gene: 5. This CDR3 has 14 amino acids. Per germline, CDR1 SGHTA and CDR2 FQGNSA. The full variable domain, its missing parts supplied by reference TRBV7-2 and TRBJ2-7, is GAGVSQSPSNKVTEKGKDVELRCDPISGHTALYWYRQSLGQGLEFLIYFQGNSAPDKSGLPSDRFSAERTGGSVSTLTIQRTQQEDSAVYLCASSLEGAFDEQYFGPGTRLTVT.

This chain links TRBV10-3 with TRBJ1-1, with D tentatively TRBD1 (5 bases). The ends were cut back, 7 bases at V and 4 bases at J, with 13 bases in the middle. The CDR3 is made up of 13 amino acids. The germline V gene has CDR1 ENHRY and CDR2 SYGVKD. CDR3 amino acids: CAITMTEGTEAFF. DNA for the CDR3: TGTGCCATCACTATGACAGAGGGCACTGAAGCTTTCTTT.

This chain joins TRBV30 and TRBJ2-5; no clear D. Germline-derived CDR1 and CDR2 are GTSNPN and SVGIG (reference sequence). This CDR3 spans 13 amino acids. Between the trimmed V and J ends, which lost 3 bases and 5 bases, there was a span of 13 bases. The chain's CDR3 is CAWSERLWETQYF. In DNA, the CDR3 is TGTGCCTGGAGCGAGAGACTTTGGGAGACCCAGTACTTC. The full variable domain, its missing parts supplied by reference TRBV30 and TRBJ2-5, is SQTIHQWPATLVQPVGSPLSLECTVEGTSNPNLYWYRQAAGRGLQLLFYSVGIGQISSEVPQNLSASRPQDRQFILSSKKLLLSDSGFYLCAWSERLWETQYFGPGTRLLVL.

This clone was detected only a few times. Here the CDR3 DNA reads TGCGCCAGCAGCCAAGTAGGGGCTCTGAACACTGAAGCTTTCTTT. Its protein product is CASSQVGALNTEAFF. V usage is TRBV4-1 and J usage is TRBJ1-1; a weak D match, TRBD1 (5 bases). The V gene's germline CDR1 is MGHRA and CDR2 YSYEKL. V lost 1 base and J 0 bases, leaving 9 bases between the germline ends. This CDR3 spans 15 amino acids.

V usage is TRBV7-2 and J usage is TRBJ2-5; D ambiguous. The CDR3 runs to 14 residues. V shed 5 bases and J shed 4 bases, with 14 bases lying between them. Germline V CDR1 and CDR2: SGHTA, FQGNSA. CDR3 residues: CASSKSRVSETQYF. Written as DNA, the CDR3 is TGTGCCAGCAGCAAATCCCGCGTTTCAGAGACCCAGTACTTC.

This chain joins TRBV9 and TRBJ2-7; TRBD1 matches 9 bases. Germline values: CDR1 SGDLS, CDR2 YYNGEE. V shed 4 bases and J 3 bases; nucleotides not matched to a gene: 5. The length of the CDR3 is 14 residues. In DNA, the CDR3 is TGTGCCAGCAGCAAGGGACAGGGAGACTACGAGCAGTACTTC. Translation: CASSKGQGDYEQYF.

CDR3 nucleotide sequence: TGTGCCAGTAGTATCCCCCAGGGGGACTATGGCTACACCTTC. Translation: CASSIPQGDYGYTF. This rearrangement joins TRBV19 to TRBJ1-2; 7 bases align to TRBD1. J was trimmed by 3 bases and V by 3 bases; bases with no gene match: 4. CDR1 is LNHDA and CDR2 is SQIVND in the germline V gene (reference sequence). This CDR3 is built from 14 residues.

This chain uses TRBV30 with TRBJ2-1, with 8 bases aligning to TRBD1. The CDR3 sequence is 16 residues long. J lost 3 bases, V lost 0 bases, and 7 bases had no gene match. Germline V gene data show CDR1 as GTSNPN and CDR2 as SVGIG (reference sequence). The DNA for the CDR3 is TGTGCCTGGAGTGTATCCCCGGGACAGGACTACAATGAGCAGTTCTTC. Its protein is CAWSVSPGQDYNEQFF.